This is a list of T cell receptor beta chains from one sample in a study of CD8+ T cells in alopecia areata. The protocol was immunoSEQ multiplex PCR, while the TCRdb copy is restricted to in-frame clones and leaves out a portion. Here the sample spans 190,000 or so clones, more than 45% being singletons. Sequencing was performed on CD4+ T cells sorted from blood, taken at week 24, from a patient treated with tofacitinib. All receptors derive from a human donor with alopecia areata. The CDR3 runs from the conserved cysteine through the conserved F or W. A D gene is named only where the DNA matches it firmly. Size values are once, few and many counts, or a class for expanded clones, and some rows have none.

>few|TRBV25-1|.|TRBJ2-7
CASIPENSNYEQYF
TGTGCCAGCATCCCCGAAAACTCGAACTACGAGCAGTACTTC
>.|TRBV9|.|TRBJ2-3
CASSVERRDTQYF
TGTGCCAGCAGCGTGGAACGCAGAGATACGCAGTATTTT
>.|TRBV7-2|.|TRBJ1-6
CASSLLGDNSPLHF
TGTGCCAGCAGTTTGCTGGGGGATAATTCACCCCTCCACTTT
>few|TRBV6-5|.|TRBJ1-2
CASSYSRSNYGYTF
TGTGCCAGCAGTTACTCGAGATCTAACTATGGCTACACCTTC
>.|TRBV29-1|.|TRBJ1-1
CSAGLLATEAFF
TGCAGCGCTGGTCTTTTGGCCACTGAAGCTTTCTTT
>.|TRBV7-2|.|TRBJ2-7
CASSAWTNSYEQYF
TGTGCCAGCAGCGCCTGGACTAACTCCTACGAGCAGTACTTC
>.|TRBV5-4|TRBD1|TRBJ2-5
CASTIGQEETQYF
TGTGCCAGCACCATTGGACAGGAAGAGACCCAGTACTTC
>many|TRBV4-3|.|TRBJ2-3
CASSQALSKAGTDTQYF
TGCGCCAGCAGCCAAGCTCTCTCGAAAGCGGGCACAGATACGCAGTATTTT
>.|TRBV19|TRBD1|TRBJ1-6
CASRTLDREYSPLHF
TGTGCCAGTAGAACCCTGGACAGGGAATATTCACCCCTCCACTTT
>few|TRBV23-1|.|TRBJ2-6
CASSQASKPSGANVLTF
TGCGCCAGCAGTCAGGCATCGAAACCCTCTGGGGCCAACGTCCTGACTTTC
>.|TRBV18|.|TRBJ1-2
CASSGTAGGESGYTF
TGTGCCAGCTCGGGGACGGCCGGCGGGGAAAGCGGCTACACCTTC